This passage covers 3 T cell receptor beta chains from one sample sequenced in a study of vaccination effects on CD4 cells after COVID-19. Their specific antigens are unknown. Profiled with immunoSEQ multiplex PCR; TCRdb holds only in-frame clones, not every one. Of 43,000 or so clones listed, around 70% were seen once; the top ten hold 7%. Investigators separated out CD4+ T cells once around 10 days of culture had passed. Subjects were given two BNT162b2 or mRNA-1273 vaccine doses. This material consisted of CD4+ T cells from PBMCs cultured without peptide, taken after COVID-19 vaccination. Every receptor here comes from a human donor who received a COVID-19 vaccine.

A few counts support this clone. The rearrangement links TRBV19 to TRBJ1-5; tentatively, D is TRBD1 (5 bases). CDR3 length equals 14 residues. Germline CDR1 reads LNHDA; CDR2 reads SQIVND (reference sequence). V shed 9 bases and J shed 3 bases, with 15 bases lying between them. The CDR3 DNA sequence: TGTGCCAGCCGGTCCAGGGATCCCAATCAGCCCCAGCATTTT. It yields the protein CASRSRDPNQPQHF.

This chain uses TRBV2 with TRBJ2-5, with D possibly TRBD2 on 6 matching bases. Germline assignment: CDR1 SNHLY and CDR2 FYNNEI. Trimming took off 6 bases at V and 4 bases at J, with 9 bases between the two ends. CDR3 size: 12 residues. The CDR3 DNA is TGTGCCAGCAGGGGGGGTGGAGAGACCCAGTACTTC. This encodes CASRGGGETQYF.

The chain links TRBV4-1 to TRBJ1-1; D not certain. This CDR3 region has 13 residues. The germline V and J ends were trimmed by 3 bases and 3 bases, with 8 bases remaining between them. The germline V gene has CDR1 MGHRA and CDR2 YSYEKL. The CDR3 here is CASSQGMDTEAFF. The CDR3 DNA follows: TGCGCCAGCAGCCAGGGGATGGACACTGAAGCTTTCTTT.